Listed below are T cell receptor beta chains from one sample, sequenced in a study of response to subunit inactivated influenza vaccine. TCRdb processed the RT-PCR reads anew with MiXCR; each CDR3 protein has one entry. Of approximately 530,000 distinct CDR3 sequences in the sample, less than 10% were seen once. The specimen was PBMCs from blood, collected around 2 years after vaccination. These receptors all stem from a man between 50 and 69 years old who received an inactivated influenza vaccine. Each CDR3 is given with its conserved first and last residue. Each record gives: clone size, V gene, J gene, D gene, CDR3 length, CDR3 DNA, CDR3 protein. A D gene is named only where the DNA matches it firmly. Clone sizes are given selectively: once, few, many, or a class where the clone is expanded.

size: many
V: TRBV7-2
J: TRBJ2-4
D: .
length: 15
DNA: TGTGCCAGCAGCTTAGCGCGGCGGCAGGAAAACATTCAGTACTTC
CDR3: CASSLARRQENIQYF

size: many
V: TRBV7-7
J: TRBJ2-1
D: .
length: 13
DNA: TGTGCCAGCAGCTTAAACAGCGACAATGAGCAGTTCTTC
CDR3: CASSLNSDNEQFF

size: few
V: TRBV6-1
J: TRBJ2-3
D: TRBD2
length: 15
DNA: TGTGCCAGCAGTCTGTCGTCCGGGAGGTCAGATACGCAGTATTTT
CDR3: CASSLSSGRSDTQYF

size: .
V: TRBV6-5
J: TRBJ2-5
D: .
length: 11
DNA: TGTGCCAGCAGTTACGCCCGTACCCAGTACTTC
CDR3: CASSYARTQYF

size: .
V: TRBV5-1
J: TRBJ2-1
D: TRBD1
length: 16
DNA: TGCGCCAGCAGCTTGGTTTTCCGACAGGGCACCAATGAGCAGTTCTTC
CDR3: CASSLVFRQGTNEQFF

size: .
V: TRBV27
J: TRBJ2-1
D: .
length: 16
DNA: TGTGCCAGCAGCTCCGAGGGCCATCGGCCATACAATGAGCAGTTCTTC
CDR3: CASSSEGHRPYNEQFF

size: many
V: TRBV12-3/TRBV12-4
J: TRBJ2-1
D: .
length: 12
DNA: TGTGCCAGCAGTTTAGCAGCCAATGAGCAGTTCTTC
CDR3: CASSLAANEQFF

size: .
V: TRBV18
J: TRBJ2-7
D: .
length: 17
DNA: TGTGCCAGCTCACCATTGGAGTCGGCAGCCTTCGGCTACGAGCAGTACTTC
CDR3: CASSPLESAAFGYEQYF

size: .
V: TRBV9
J: TRBJ1-2
D: .
length: 12
DNA: TGTGCCAGCAGCTACATAGGCTATGGCTACACCTTC
CDR3: CASSYIGYGYTF

size: few
V: TRBV20-1
J: TRBJ2-1
D: TRBD1
length: 16
DNA: TGCAGTGCTAGAGACGCCACAGGGGCGATCTACAATGAGCAGTTCTTC
CDR3: CSARDATGAIYNEQFF

size: many
V: TRBV20-1
J: TRBJ2-7
D: .
length: 13
DNA: TGCAGTGCTAGGGGAGCCGACGGGTACGAGCAGTACTTC
CDR3: CSARGADGYEQYF

size: few
V: TRBV7-2
J: TRBJ1-1
D: .
length: 15
DNA: TGTGCCAGCAGCTTCATCCCAGGGCCGGGTACTGAAGCTTTCTTT
CDR3: CASSFIPGPGTEAFF

size: .
V: TRBV20-1
J: TRBJ1-1
D: .
length: 15
DNA: TGCAGTGCTAGAGATGGACACCGCGCGGGGACTGAAGCTTTCTTT
CDR3: CSARDGHRAGTEAFF

size: many
V: TRBV9
J: TRBJ2-2
D: TRBD1
length: 15
DNA: TGTGCCAGCAGCAGTACAGGGGGCAACACCGGGGAGCTGTTTTTT
CDR3: CASSSTGGNTGELFF

size: many
V: TRBV16
J: TRBJ1-1
D: TRBD1
length: 14
DNA: TGTGCCAGCAAAAAACGCGACAGGGAAGCTGAAGCTTTCTTT
CDR3: CASKKRDREAEAFF

size: few
V: TRBV2
J: TRBJ1-3
D: .
length: 12
DNA: TGTGCCAGTACACGAGAGGGGCGGACCATATATTTT
CDR3: CASTREGRTIYF

size: few
V: TRBV5-6
J: TRBJ2-3
D: .
length: 14
DNA: TGTGCCAGCAGCTTCAGTATTGGGATTGATACGCAGTATTTT
CDR3: CASSFSIGIDTQYF

size: many
V: TRBV5-1
J: TRBJ1-2
D: TRBD1
length: 14
DNA: TGCGCCAGCAGCAGAACACAGGGGGCTGATGGCTACACCTTC
CDR3: CASSRTQGADGYTF

size: .
V: TRBV6-2/TRBV6-3
J: TRBJ2-3
D: .
length: 14
DNA: TGTGCCAGCAGTTATAGGGGAGGCTCGGATACGCAGTATTTT
CDR3: CASSYRGGSDTQYF

size: few
V: TRBV12-3/TRBV12-4
J: TRBJ1-2
D: .
length: 14
DNA: TGTGCCAGCAGCCGCGGCGGACACAACTATGGCTACACCTTC
CDR3: CASSRGGHNYGYTF

size: few
V: TRBV28
J: TRBJ2-1
D: TRBD2
length: 18
DNA: TGTGCCAGCAGTTTAAGGACATCGGGACTAGCGGGACTCAATGAGCAGTTCTTC
CDR3: CASSLRTSGLAGLNEQFF

size: few
V: TRBV20-1
J: TRBJ2-7
D: TRBD1
length: 14
DNA: TGCAGTGCTAAATACAGGGGTTTTCCTTACGAGCAGTACTTC
CDR3: CSAKYRGFPYEQYF

size: many
V: TRBV19
J: TRBJ1-5
D: .
length: 15
DNA: TGTGCCAGTAGCCAAGGGGGAGGGGGGCATCAGCCCCAGCATTTT
CDR3: CASSQGGGGHQPQHF

size: .
V: TRBV10-3
J: TRBJ1-6
D: .
length: 14
DNA: TGTGCCATCAAGGACGAGTGGAATAATTCACACCTCCACTTT
CDR3: CAIKDEWNNSHLHF

size: many
V: TRBV6-1
J: TRBJ2-1
D: .
length: 15
DNA: TGTGCCAGCACCTGGACGGCGAGCTCCTACAATGAGCAGTTCTTC
CDR3: CASTWTASSYNEQFF

size: few
V: TRBV20-1
J: TRBJ1-1
D: .
length: 15
DNA: TGCAGTGCTAGAGACTCAGCCGGGGGTGCGACTGAAGCTTTCTTT
CDR3: CSARDSAGGATEAFF

size: few
V: TRBV7-9
J: TRBJ1-1
D: .
length: 13
DNA: TGTGCCAGCACCGAGTGGGTGAACACTGAAGCTTTCTTT
CDR3: CASTEWVNTEAFF

size: .
V: TRBV7-9
J: TRBJ2-3
D: TRBD1
length: 16
DNA: TGTGCCAGCAGCTTAGGGGACAGTACCCGCACAGATACGCAGTATTTT
CDR3: CASSLGDSTRTDTQYF

size: .
V: TRBV4-2
J: TRBJ2-5
D: TRBD2
length: 14
DNA: TGTGCCAGCAGCCAAGAGGGACTAGACGAGACCCAGTACTTC
CDR3: CASSQEGLDETQYF

size: few
V: TRBV7-9
J: TRBJ2-2
D: TRBD2
length: 17
DNA: TGTGCCAGCAGCCCCCCGGGACTAGCCTTCAACACCGGGGAGCTGTTTTTT
CDR3: CASSPPGLAFNTGELFF

size: few
V: TRBV6-5
J: TRBJ2-3
D: TRBD2
length: 16
DNA: TGTGCCAGCAGATCCCTAGCGGGGGAGAGCACAGATACGCAGTATTTT
CDR3: CASRSLAGESTDTQYF

size: many
V: TRBV20-1
J: TRBJ2-1
D: .
length: 15
DNA: TGCAGTGCTCCCGTCCGAGGGCGCCCCTCGGGTGAGCAGTTCTTC
CDR3: CSAPVRGRPSGEQFF

size: few
V: TRBV27
J: TRBJ2-1
D: .
length: 15
DNA: TGTGCCAGCAGCCGCGCCGGAGGGATTCTCAATGAGCAGTTCTTC
CDR3: CASSRAGGILNEQFF

size: .
V: TRBV5-1
J: TRBJ2-5
D: TRBD1
length: 15
DNA: TGCGCCAGCAGCTTGTCGACAGGGGTAGAAGAGACCCAGTACTTC
CDR3: CASSLSTGVEETQYF

size: .
V: TRBV10-3
J: TRBJ2-3
D: .
length: 12
DNA: TGTGCCATCAAGGCTAGCGCAGATACGCAGTATTTT
CDR3: CAIKASADTQYF

size: few
V: TRBV29-1
J: TRBJ2-1
D: .
length: 13
DNA: TGCAGCGTTGCCGTTAACTCCTACAATGAGCAGTTCTTC
CDR3: CSVAVNSYNEQFF

size: many
V: TRBV6-6
J: TRBJ1-6
D: .
length: 11
DNA: TGTGCCAGCGGCCCCCCGGGCGGCCTCCACTTT
CDR3: CASGPPGGLHF

size: .
V: TRBV28
J: TRBJ2-7
D: TRBD2
length: 15
DNA: TGTGCCAGCAGTTTACGTCTAGCGGGAGTCGGTGAGCAGTACTTC
CDR3: CASSLRLAGVGEQYF

size: .
V: TRBV6-1
J: TRBJ2-2
D: TRBD2
length: 14
DNA: TGTGCCAGCAGGCCGGGACTAGCCTGGGAGGAGCTGTTTTTT
CDR3: CASRPGLAWEELFF

size: few
V: TRBV11-2
J: TRBJ1-3
D: TRBD1
length: 15
DNA: TGTGCCAGCAGCTTAGTTTTACAGGGGGCGAACACCATATATTTT
CDR3: CASSLVLQGANTIYF

size: .
V: TRBV28
J: TRBJ2-3
D: .
length: 15
DNA: TGTGCCAGCAGTTTAGTCAGGGCAGCCACAGATACGCAGTATTTT
CDR3: CASSLVRAATDTQYF

size: few
V: TRBV15
J: TRBJ1-4
D: .
length: 13
DNA: TGTGCCACCAGCAGAGTACAAGCCGAAAAACTGTTTTTT
CDR3: CATSRVQAEKLFF

size: few
V: TRBV4-1
J: TRBJ1-2
D: .
length: 15
DNA: TGCGCCAGCAGCCAAACAGGGAGGACTAACTATGGCTACACCTTC
CDR3: CASSQTGRTNYGYTF

size: .
V: TRBV18
J: TRBJ2-7
D: .
length: 13
DNA: TGTGCCAGCTCAGCCAGGGGTGAAGGAGAGCAGTACTTC
CDR3: CASSARGEGEQYF

size: .
V: TRBV11-1
J: TRBJ2-7
D: .
length: 16
DNA: TGTGCCAGCAGCTTATCCCAAGGCAGGGGCGGCGACGAGCAGTACTTC
CDR3: CASSLSQGRGGDEQYF

size: .
V: TRBV2
J: TRBJ1-6
D: .
length: 16
DNA: TGTGCCAGCAGTACCTTTAGACAGATCTATAATTCACCCCTCCACTTT
CDR3: CASSTFRQIYNSPLHF

size: few
V: TRBV7-9
J: TRBJ2-2
D: TRBD2
length: 15
DNA: TGTGCCAGCGTCATGCGCGGGGGGGGCACCGGGGAGCTGTTTTTT
CDR3: CASVMRGGGTGELFF

size: .
V: TRBV20-1
J: TRBJ2-7
D: .
length: 16
DNA: TGCAGTGCTCCCCCTAGGGGTCCCCTTAACCTTTACGAGCAGTACTTC
CDR3: CSAPPRGPLNLYEQYF